A selection of T cell receptor beta chains follows, all from one sample in a study of shared T cell receptors in the human thymus. Measured with immunoSEQ multiplex PCR; TCRdb has only the in-frame clones, and not every one. The data contain approximately 660,000 clones, more than 75% of them seen just once; the ten biggest clones take up around 0.01%. These data were likewise used in another study, on human thymus T cells.

Sequenced sample: thymocytes. These receptor sequences come from a boy under two years old with a congenital heart defect. The CDR3 runs from the conserved cysteine through the conserved F or W. D genes are given only for firm matches. Clone size, where shown, is once, few, many, or a class for clones that have expanded.

d_gene	v_gene	len	j_gene	abundance	CDR3aa	CDR3nt
.	TRBV11-2	13	TRBJ2-7	.	CASSLVVCNEQYF	TGTGCCAGCAGCTTAGTTGTTTGTAACGAGCAGTACTTC
TRBD1	TRBV5-1	17	TRBJ2-2	.	CASSLGPRDRDTGELFF	TGCGCCAGCAGCTTGGGCCCCCGGGACAGAGACACCGGGGAGCTGTTTTTT
TRBD1	TRBV4-3	16	TRBJ2-1	.	CASSQERQGAAREQFF	TGCGCCAGCAGCCAAGAGAGACAGGGGGCGGCCAGGGAGCAGTTCTTC
.	TRBV9	16	TRBJ2-5	.	CASSVGPLGSRETQYF	TGTGCCAGCAGCGTAGGTCCCCTAGGTTCCCGGGAGACCCAGTACTTC
TRBD1	TRBV9	19	TRBJ1-1	.	CASSVDPYLDRGGLGEAFF	TGTGCCAGCAGCGTAGACCCATACTTGGACAGGGGTGGATTGGGTGAAGCTTTCTTT
TRBD1	TRBV5-6	17	TRBJ2-5	few	CASSLGARDRGRETQYF	TGTGCCAGCAGCTTGGGAGCCCGGGACAGGGGGCGAGAGACCCAGTACTTC
TRBD2	TRBV7-3	14	TRBJ2-5	.	CASSPTSGRETQYF	TGTGCCAGCAGCCCAACTAGCGGGAGAGAGACCCAGTACTTC
.	TRBV14	14	TRBJ1-5	.	CASSQGTANQPQHF	TGTGCCAGCAGCCAAGGAACAGCTAATCAGCCCCAGCATTTT
.	TRBV6-1	14	TRBJ2-5	.	CASIGGGLEETQYF	TGTGCCAGCATCGGTGGCGGCCTGGAAGAGACCCAGTACTTC
.	TRBV25-1	14	TRBJ1-3	.	CASSPGSAGNTIYF	TGTGCCAGCAGTCCGGGATCTGCTGGAAACACCATATATTTT
.	TRBV27	12	TRBJ2-3	.	CASSPREDTQYF	TGTGCCAGCAGTCCCCGCGAGGATACGCAGTATTTT
TRBD1	TRBV5-5	16	TRBJ2-1	.	CASSSARDRVYNEQFF	TGTGCCAGCAGCTCCGCCCGGGACAGGGTGTACAATGAGCAGTTCTTC
TRBD2	TRBV27	18	TRBJ2-1	.	CASSSQGDSGRVHNEQFF	TGTGCCAGCAGTTCCCAGGGTGACAGCGGGAGGGTCCACAATGAGCAGTTCTTC
TRBD2	TRBV5-1	19	TRBJ2-2	once	CASSLRGPVAGTPGGELFF	TGCGCCAGCAGCTTGCGGGGCCCGGTAGCGGGAACCCCAGGCGGGGAGCTGTTTTTT
TRBD1	TRBV7-9	14	TRBJ2-6	.	CASSQGQGAHVLTF	TGTGCCAGCAGCCAGGGACAGGGGGCCCACGTCCTGACTTTC
TRBD2	TRBV10-3	13	TRBJ2-2	.	CATQVAGTGELFF	TGTGCCACCCAGGTAGCGGGCACCGGGGAGCTGTTTTTT
.	TRBV5-7	19	TRBJ1-5	.	CASSFFFFPGLYSNQPQHF	TGTGCCAGCAGCTTTTTTTTCTTCCCGGGACTTTATAGCAATCAGCCCCAGCATTTT
TRBD1	TRBV4-2	20	TRBJ2-7	.	CASSQEARDRGPDFVVEQYF	TGTGCCAGCAGCCAAGAAGCCCGGGACAGGGGCCCGGACTTCGTCGTAGAGCAGTACTTC
.	TRBV6-6	14	TRBJ1-5	.	CASSHSGANQPQHF	TGTGCCAGCAGCCACAGTGGGGCCAATCAGCCCCAGCATTTT
.	TRBV18	13	TRBJ1-2	.	CASSPPGRYGYTF	TGTGCCAGCTCACCTCCGGGTCGCTATGGCTACACCTTC
TRBD1	TRBV4-2	17	TRBJ2-2	once	CASSQDAGTGWTGELFF	TGTGCCAGCAGCCAAGATGCCGGGACAGGGTGGACCGGGGAGCTGTTTTTT
.	TRBV6-5	11	TRBJ2-3	.	CASSLQDTQYF	TGTGCCAGCAGCCTCCAGGATACGCAGTATTTT
.	TRBV20-1	11	TRBJ2-7	.	CSARSREEQYF	TGCAGTGCTAGGTCTCGGGAAGAGCAGTACTTC
.	TRBV27	17	TRBJ1-6	once	CASSLKGSSSYNSPLHF	TGTGCCAGCAGTTTAAAGGGGTCGAGCTCCTATAATTCACCCCTCCACTTT
TRBD2	TRBV4-3	18	TRBJ2-3	.	CASSQDHGTSGSPDTQYF	TGCGCCAGCAGCCAAGATCACGGGACTAGCGGGAGTCCAGATACGCAGTATTTT
.	TRBV7-2	17	TRBJ1-5	once	CASSFRSHRGGNQPQHF	TGTGCCAGCAGCTTCCGAAGCCATAGGGGTGGCAATCAGCCCCAGCATTTT
TRBD1	TRBV6-1	14	TRBJ2-7	once	CASSPDRGSYEQYF	TGTGCCAGCAGCCCGGACAGGGGTTCCTACGAGCAGTACTTC
.	TRBV6-1	16	TRBJ2-3	.	CASSDSGLPSTDTQYF	TGTGCCAGCAGTGATTCGGGACTTCCTAGCACAGATACGCAGTATTTT
.	TRBV5-4	14	TRBJ1-2	.	CASSRIDKNYGYTF	TGTGCCAGCAGCCGGATTGACAAGAACTATGGCTACACCTTC
TRBD1	TRBV9	14	TRBJ1-2	once	CASSVRGGGDGYTF	TGTGCCAGCAGCGTACGCGGAGGGGGCGATGGCTACACCTTC
.	TRBV25-1	15	TRBJ2-7	.	CASNTEGHLSYEQYF	TGTGCCAGCAACACGGAAGGACACCTTTCCTACGAGCAGTACTTC
.	TRBV5-1	12	TRBJ2-1	.	CASHYRRNEQFF	TGCGCCAGCCATTATCGGAGAAATGAGCAGTTCTTC
TRBD2	TRBV7-8	18	TRBJ2-3	.	CASSSAGGGHRNTDTQYF	TGTGCCAGCAGCTCCGCCGGGGGGGGACACCGAAACACAGATACGCAGTATTTT
TRBD2	TRBV28	14	TRBJ2-7	.	CASSSRLAAYEQYF	TGTGCCAGCAGTAGTCGACTAGCGGCCTACGAGCAGTACTTC
TRBD1	TRBV4-1	19	TRBJ1-5	.	CASSQDVRIGTGGNQPQHF	TGCGCCAGCAGCCAAGATGTACGAATAGGGACAGGGGGCAATCAGCCCCAGCATTTT
TRBD2	TRBV6-1	14	TRBJ2-1	.	CASEGTRWFDEQFF	TGTGCCAGCGAGGGGACTAGATGGTTCGATGAGCAGTTCTTC
.	TRBV4-1	17	TRBJ2-1	.	CASSQDLGPTGDNEQFF	TGCGCCAGCAGCCAAGATCTCGGACCCACGGGGGACAATGAGCAGTTCTTC
TRBD2	TRBV7-2	17	TRBJ2-1	.	CASSLAGTSGTYNEQFF	TGTGCCAGCAGCTTAGCCGGGACTAGCGGGACCTACAATGAGCAGTTCTTC
.	TRBV4-1	16	TRBJ1-1	.	CASSHFPGGRNTEAFF	TGCGCCAGCAGCCATTTTCCGGGGGGCAGGAACACTGAAGCTTTCTTT
TRBD2	TRBV19	17	TRBJ2-7	.	CASSRTSRRFKAYEQYF	TGTGCCAGTAGTCGGACTAGCAGGAGGTTTAAAGCCTACGAGCAGTACTTC
.	TRBV28	13	TRBJ1-5	.	CATDKQGGQPQHF	TGTGCCACCGATAAGCAGGGCGGTCAGCCCCAGCATTTT